This T cell receptor (beta chain) was recovered during a study of blood T cells in healthy people across ages. In the study overall: Per every two T cells, about one barcoded beta molecule was captured by template switching.

Individuals who donated were healthy Caucasians from Russia aged roughly 6 to 100. This clonotype has only a few counts. What it binds is not known. Study-level points and caveats: Researchers said unsorted PBMCs prevented a conclusive naive versus antigen-experienced comparison.

The second PCR ran about 6 to 11 cycles with a sample-barcoded 5' primer and J-beta primers. Sequencing recovered at least 3 million CDR3-containing paired-end reads from each sample. One entry per CDR3 protein results from TCRdb running MiXCR on the 5' RACE reads. The sample consists of 600,000 to 800,000 distinct CDR3 sequences, more than 45% of them appearing once. The J segment lost 1 base and the V segment lost 4 bases, leaving 0 bases of the junction unmatched. This CDR3 comprises 14 residues. Germline values: CDR1 SEHNR, CDR2 FQNEAQ (reference sequence). The TCR originated in a woman older than 75 in good health. The rearrangement joins TRBV7-9 to TRBJ1-2, with 10 bases matching TRBD1. Sequencing was carried out using blood. CDR3 in DNA: TGTGCCAGCAGCTGGGACAGGGGTAACTATGGCTACACCTTC. This translates into CASSWDRGNYGYTF.